This TCR beta chain is drawn from a study of neurological immune-mediated disorders. TCRdb redid the calling of the 5' RACE reads with MiXCR, one entry per CDR3 protein. The data contain under 45,000 distinct CDR3 sequences, about 14% of them singletons. There were 1 million CD4+ or CD8+ T cells used in the sorted libraries. At least ten counts were recorded for this clonotype. The germline V gene encodes CDR1 MNHEY and CDR2 SVGAGI. This CDR3 spans 15 amino acids. The V gene end was trimmed by 0 bases and the J gene end by 4 bases; junction bases not matched to a gene: 1. The receptor comes from a woman aged 55-70 years with HTLV-1-associated myelopathy (HAM/TSP). Sequenced material: CD4+ T cells from blood. J is TRBJ2-3 and V is TRBV6-5; 10 bases are shared with TRBD1. Here the CDR3 DNA reads TGTGCCAGCAGTTACTCGGGACAGGGGTCAGATACGCAGTATTTT. It translates to CASSYSGQGSDTQYF.